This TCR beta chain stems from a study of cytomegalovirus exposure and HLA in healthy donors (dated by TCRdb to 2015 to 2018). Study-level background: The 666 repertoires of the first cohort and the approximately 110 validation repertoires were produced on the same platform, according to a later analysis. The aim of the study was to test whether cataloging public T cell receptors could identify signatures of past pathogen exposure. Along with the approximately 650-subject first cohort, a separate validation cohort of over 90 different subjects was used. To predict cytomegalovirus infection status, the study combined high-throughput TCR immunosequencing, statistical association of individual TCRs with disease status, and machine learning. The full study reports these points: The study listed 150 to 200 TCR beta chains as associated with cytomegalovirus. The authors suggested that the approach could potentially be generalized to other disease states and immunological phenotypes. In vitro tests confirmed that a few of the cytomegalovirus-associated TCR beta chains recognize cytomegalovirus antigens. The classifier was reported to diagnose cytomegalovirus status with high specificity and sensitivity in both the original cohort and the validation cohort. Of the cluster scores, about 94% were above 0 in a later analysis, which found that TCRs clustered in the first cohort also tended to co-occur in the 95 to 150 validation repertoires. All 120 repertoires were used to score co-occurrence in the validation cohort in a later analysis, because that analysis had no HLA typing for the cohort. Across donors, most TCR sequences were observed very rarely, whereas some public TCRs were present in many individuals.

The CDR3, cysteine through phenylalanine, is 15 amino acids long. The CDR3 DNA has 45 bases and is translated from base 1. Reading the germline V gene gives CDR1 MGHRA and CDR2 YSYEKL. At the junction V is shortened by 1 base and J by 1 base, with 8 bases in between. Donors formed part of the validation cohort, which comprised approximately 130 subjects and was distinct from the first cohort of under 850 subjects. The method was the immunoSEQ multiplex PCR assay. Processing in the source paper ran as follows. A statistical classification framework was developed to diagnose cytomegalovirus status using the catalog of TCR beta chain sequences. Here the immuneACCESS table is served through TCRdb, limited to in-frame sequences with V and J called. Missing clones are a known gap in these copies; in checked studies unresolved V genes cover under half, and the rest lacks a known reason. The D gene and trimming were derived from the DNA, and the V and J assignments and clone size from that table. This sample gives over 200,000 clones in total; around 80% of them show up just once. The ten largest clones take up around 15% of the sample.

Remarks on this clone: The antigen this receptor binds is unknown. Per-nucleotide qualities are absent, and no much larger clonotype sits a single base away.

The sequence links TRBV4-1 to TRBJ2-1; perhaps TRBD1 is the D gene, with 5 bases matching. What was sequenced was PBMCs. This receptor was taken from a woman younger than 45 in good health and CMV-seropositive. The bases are TGCGCCAGCAGCCAAGCTAGGGGTTCCTACAATGAGCAGTTCTTC. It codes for CASSQARGSYNEQFF.